The 25 T cell receptor beta chains reported below all come from one sample, sequenced in a study of cytomegalovirus exposure and HLA in healthy donors. Clones were sequenced by immunoSEQ multiplex PCR, and TCRdb holds only the in-frame ones, with some missing. The table has approximately 200,000 clones, approximately 80% seen once. Sample: PBMCs. Receptors were obtained from a man between 18 and 29 years old in good health and CMV-seropositive.

V gene TRBV28 combines with J gene TRBJ1-3; D unclear. This CDR3 comprises 11 residues. Germline values: CDR1 MDHEN, CDR2 SYDVKM. The V and J ends lost 5 bases and 8 bases respectively, with 7 bases between them. The CDR3 sequence is CASSPRDTIYF. The CDR3 nucleotides are TGTGCCAGCAGTCCCCGTGACACCATATATTTT.

The chain links TRBV7-2 to TRBJ2-7, with 8 bases identical to TRBD2. CDR1 and CDR2 (germline): SGHTA, FQGNSA. CDR3 length equals 15 residues. V was clipped by 0 bases and J by 8 bases; unmatched bases: 9. CDR3 sequence reads: CASSLAIPGGLKQYF. The CDR3 nucleotides read TGTGCCAGCAGCTTAGCGATTCCGGGAGGGCTGAAGCAGTACTTC. Based on the CDR3 plus reference TRBV7-2 and TRBJ2-7, the full variable domain is GAGVSQSPSNKVTEKGKDVELRCDPISGHTALYWYRQSLGQGLEFLIYFQGNSAPDKSGLPSDRFSAERTGGSVSTLTIQRTQQEDSAVYLCASSLAIPGGLKQYFGPGTRLTVT.

This clone was recorded once. The chain uses TRBV6-1 and TRBJ2-1; D may be TRBD2 (5 bases). Between the trimmed V and J ends, which lost 0 bases and 2 bases, there was a span of 11 bases. The CDR3 is 16 amino acids. Germline V gene data show CDR1 as MNHNS and CDR2 as SASEGT. The CDR3 protein is CASSEAPREAYNEQFF. CDR3 bases: TGTGCCAGCAGTGAAGCGCCTCGGGAAGCCTACAATGAGCAGTTCTTC.

The rearrangement joins TRBV5-1 to TRBJ1-5, with D perhaps TRBD1 (6 bases). Germline CDR1 SGHRS, CDR2 YFSETQ. V lost 4 bases, J lost 7 bases, and 12 bases lay in between. The CDR3 totals 13 residues. The CDR3 loop reads CASSETGIQPQHF. The CDR3 nucleotides are TGCGCCAGCAGCGAAACAGGGATCCAGCCCCAGCATTTT.

The gene calls are TRBV27 and TRBJ2-7; D is perhaps TRBD1 (5 bases). This CDR3 has 16 amino acids. Germline CDR1 is MNHEY and CDR2 is SMNVEV (reference sequence). V shed 2 bases and J shed 2 bases, with 16 bases lying between them. CDR3 nucleotide sequence: TGTGCCAGCAGTTTAGCTCCCGGACATATAGCCTACGAGCAGTACTTC. Translation: CASSLAPGHIAYEQYF.

CDR3 in amino acids: CASSQVTLSGNTIYF. The CDR3 nucleotides are TGTGCCAGCAGCCAAGTGACTCTCTCTGGAAACACCATATATTTT. This sequence joins TRBV14 and TRBJ1-3; D remains ambiguous. The V end was cut by 1 base, the J end by 0 bases, with 7 bases between. CDR3 length: 15 amino acids. Germline V gives CDR1 SGHDN, CDR2 FVKESK.

The genes are TRBV25-1 and TRBJ1-2; 7 bases agree with TRBD1. The CDR3 covers 15 residues. The germline gives CDR1 MGHDK, CDR2 SYGVNS. V shed 2 bases and J 8 bases; nucleotides not matched to a gene: 11. In DNA, the CDR3 is TGTGCCAGCAGTGAACCGGGACAGCTCTTTTCGGGCTACACCTTC. It encodes CASSEPGQLFSGYTF.

The chain employs TRBV29-1 and TRBJ2-4, with D tentatively TRBD2 (6 bases). Germline-derived CDR1 and CDR2 are SQVTM and ANQGSEA. This CDR3 is built from 15 residues. With 3 bases removed from V and 2 bases from J, the gap between germline ends came to 14 bases. The CDR3 here is CSVEVRGIPKNIQYF. DNA of the CDR3: TGCAGCGTTGAGGTGCGGGGAATCCCCAAAAACATTCAGTACTTC.

The rearrangement uses TRBV7-9 and TRBJ1-3, with TRBD1 matching over 9 bases. Germline CDR1 SEHNR, CDR2 FQNEAQ (reference sequence). Trimming at V came to 5 bases and at J to 2 bases, leaving 7 bases not matched to a gene. The CDR3 is 16 amino acids. The CDR3 DNA reads as TGTGCCAGCAGCGGACGGGACAGGGTCACTGGAAACACCATATATTTT. Protein product: CASSGRDRVTGNTIYF. The whole variable domain, filled in from reference TRBV7-9 and TRBJ1-3, reads DTGVSQNPRHKITKRGQNVTFRCDPISEHNRLYWYRQTLGQGPEFLTYFQNEAQLEKSRLLSDRFSAERPKGSFSTLEIQRTEQGDSAMYLCASSGRDRVTGNTIYFGEGSWLTVV.

This clone was seen a single time. The gene calls are TRBV28 and TRBJ2-2; D is possibly TRBD2 (6 bases). The germline V gene encodes CDR1 MDHEN and CDR2 SYDVKM. V was clipped by 3 bases and J by 7 bases, with 9 bases between them. This CDR3 spans 13 amino acids. CDR3: CASSFAGIGELFF. The DNA of the CDR3 is TGTGCCAGCAGTTTTGCGGGAATCGGGGAGCTGTTTTTT.

V is TRBV5-4 and J is TRBJ2-3, with 8 positions matching TRBD1. Germline CDR1 is SGHNT and CDR2 is YYREEE (reference sequence). J lost 3 bases, V lost 0 bases, and 3 bases had no gene match. The CDR3 runs to 15 residues. The CDR3 region has the DNA TGTGCCAGCAGCTTGGGACAGGGGAAAACAGATACGCAGTATTTT. As protein: CASSLGQGKTDTQYF. Supplemented by reference TRBV5-4 and TRBJ2-3, the full variable domain reads ETGVTQSPTHLIKTRGQQVTLRCSSQSGHNTVSWYQQALGQGPQFIFQYYREEENGRGNFPPRFSGLQFPNYSSELNVNALELDDSALYLCASSLGQGKTDTQYFGPGTRLTVL.

This chain uses TRBV5-1 with TRBJ1-1; 9 positions match TRBD1. The CDR3 has 16 amino acids. The germline gives CDR1 SGHRS, CDR2 YFSETQ. J gave up 4 bases and V 6 bases, and 13 bases lay outside the gene matches. The DNA for the CDR3 is TGCGCCAGCACCCCCGGGACAGGGCTATTCAGCACTGAAGCTTTCTTT. Translating it yields CASTPGTGLFSTEAFF.

The V gene is TRBV14, the J gene TRBJ2-1; TRBD2 matches at 7 bases. Germline lookup yields CDR1 SGHDN and CDR2 FVKESK. The CDR3 has 15 amino acids. V shed 4 bases, J shed 3 bases, and the junction held 6 bases outside the gene matches. The DNA of the CDR3 is TGTGCCAGCAGCCCGGACGGGGGGAGCTACAATGAGCAGTTCTTC. This gives the protein CASSPDGGSYNEQFF. The full variable domain, in which reference TRBV14 and TRBJ2-1 provide the parts outside the CDR3, is EAGVTQFPSHSVIEKGQTVTLRCDPISGHDNLYWYRRVMGKEIKFLLHFVKESKQDESGMPNNRFLAERTGGTYSTLKVQPAELEDSGVYFCASSPDGGSYNEQFFGPGTRLTVL.

The genes are TRBV5-1 and TRBJ2-1; 12 nucleotides agree with TRBD2. With V trimmed by 1 base and J by 9 bases, 8 bases remained unmatched. There are 16 residues in the CDR3. In germline, CDR1 is SGHRS, CDR2 YFSETQ. The CDR3 nucleotides are TGCGCCAGCAGCTTGACCCTAGCGGGAGGGCCTGGTGAGCAGTTCTTC. It yields the protein CASSLTLAGGPGEQFF.

The chain combines TRBV7-2 with TRBJ1-3, with D perhaps TRBD1 (5 bases). Germline CDR1 and CDR2: SGHTA and FQGNSA. V lost 4 bases to trimming and J lost 16 bases, with 26 bases between them. The CDR3 extends over 15 amino acids. The CDR3 loop reads CASSWPGTPRDHLYF. For the CDR3, the DNA is TGTGCCAGCAGCTGGCCTGGGACCCCGCGGGACCATTTGTATTTT.

This chain joins TRBV30 and TRBJ2-5; tentative D call: TRBD1 (6 bases). CDR1 and CDR2 from the germline V gene are GTSNPN and SVGIG (reference sequence). The V gene lost 5 bases and the J gene lost 6 bases, with 13 bases spanning the gap. This CDR3 region has 12 residues. For the CDR3, the DNA is TGTGCCTGGGGACAGTTGCTGCAGACCCAGTACTTC. It specifies CAWGQLLQTQYF.

This chain links TRBV7-2 with TRBJ1-3; 7 nucleotides agree with TRBD1. The trim removed 5 bases at V and 1 base at J, leaving 11 bases unmatched. CDR1 is SGHTA and CDR2 is FQGNSA in the germline V gene. The CDR3 extends over 17 amino acids. The CDR3 DNA is TGTGCCAGCAGCGCGACTAGGGGACAGACTTCTGGAAACACCATATATTTT. This translates into CASSATRGQTSGNTIYF.

This chain connects TRBV6-4 to TRBJ1-1, with 9 bases matching TRBD1. The CDR3 contains 15 residues. Germline V gene data show CDR1 as MRHNA and CDR2 as SNTAGT. V lost 3 bases, J lost 4 bases, and 6 bases stayed unmatched. CDR3 region: CASSEGQGWSTEAFF. CDR3 DNA: TGTGCCAGCAGTGAGGGACAGGGATGGAGCACTGAAGCTTTCTTT.

This rearrangement joins TRBV9 to TRBJ2-3, with D tentatively TRBD2 (6 bases). The CDR3 is 15 residues long. CDR1 and CDR2 from the germline V gene are SGDLS and YYNGEE. V lost 0 bases, J lost 1 base, and 9 bases lay in between. The chain's CDR3 is CASSVVGGGTDTQYF. The CDR3 DNA is TGTGCCAGCAGCGTAGTAGGCGGGGGCACAGATACGCAGTATTTT. Full variable domain (remainder filled in from reference TRBV9 and TRBJ2-3): DSGVTQTPKHLITATGQRVTLRCSPRSGDLSVYWYQQSLDQGLQFLIQYYNGEERAKGNILERFSAQQFPDLHSELNLSSLELGDSALYFCASSVVGGGTDTQYFGPGTRLTVL.

The chain joins TRBV27 to TRBJ2-3; the D gene is possibly TRBD2 (6 bases). The CDR3 runs to 15 residues. Deletions cut 3 bases from V and 3 bases from J, with 13 bases between. Looked up from germline, CDR1 is MNHEY and CDR2 is SMNVEV (reference sequence). The CDR3 spells CASSFSGRRTDTQYF. The CDR3, as DNA: TGTGCCAGCAGTTTCTCAGGGAGGAGAACAGATACGCAGTATTTT.

The J gene is TRBJ1-1, the V gene TRBV14, with D tentatively TRBD1 (5 bases). Per the germline V gene, CDR1 is SGHDN and CDR2 is FVKESK. V was clipped by 2 bases and J by 7 bases, with 17 bases between them. CDR3 size: 15 residues. In nucleotides, the CDR3 is TGTGCCAGCAGCCAATCTCGGGGGGTTTTTGGTGAAGCTTTCTTT. Protein: CASSQSRGVFGEAFF.

The chain combines TRBV1 with TRBJ2-7; the DNA was not compared with TRBD2, the D call given in the table. TRBV1 represents a pseudogene. This CDR3 has 15 residues. The CDR3 DNA reads TGCACCAGCAGCCGTCAGCGACAAGGCGGGGCCGAGCAGTACTTC. This codes for CTSSRQRQGGAEQYF.

The chain combines TRBV28 with TRBJ2-7, with D possibly TRBD1 on 6 matching bases. This CDR3 is built from 18 residues. The germline gives CDR1 MDHEN, CDR2 SYDVKM. Deletions cut 5 bases from V and 0 bases from J, with 23 bases between. CDR3 in DNA: TGTGCCAGCAGTCTTGACCCGGACAGCGATTCGAGCTCCTACGAGCAGTACTTC. Translated, it gives CASSLDPDSDSSSYEQYF.

V gene TRBV27 combines with J gene TRBJ1-1, with 8 bases identical to TRBD1. Per germline, CDR1 MNHEY and CDR2 SMNVEV (reference sequence). V lost 6 bases, J lost 4 bases, and 10 bases stayed unmatched. The CDR3 totals 15 residues. DNA of the CDR3: TGTGCCAGCAGCCGACAGGGGACCATCCCCACTGAAGCTTTCTTT. This codes for CASSRQGTIPTEAFF.

The J gene is TRBJ1-1, the V gene TRBV5-1, with 11 bases lining up with TRBD1. Germline CDR1 and CDR2: SGHRS and YFSETQ. The length of the CDR3 is 16 residues. V lost 5 bases to trimming and J lost 4 bases; unmatched junction nucleotides: 10. CDR3 sequence reads: CASRTGTGGEGTEAFF. CDR3 nucleotide sequence: TGCGCCAGCAGAACGGGGACAGGGGGGGAGGGCACTGAAGCTTTCTTT. The full variable domain, in which reference TRBV5-1 and TRBJ1-1 provide the parts outside the CDR3, is KAGVTQTPRYLIKTRGQQVTLSCSPISGHRSVSWYQQTPGQGLQFLFEYFSETQRNKGNFPGRFSGRQFSNSRSEMNVSTLELGDSALYLCASRTGTGGEGTEAFFGQGTRLTVV.